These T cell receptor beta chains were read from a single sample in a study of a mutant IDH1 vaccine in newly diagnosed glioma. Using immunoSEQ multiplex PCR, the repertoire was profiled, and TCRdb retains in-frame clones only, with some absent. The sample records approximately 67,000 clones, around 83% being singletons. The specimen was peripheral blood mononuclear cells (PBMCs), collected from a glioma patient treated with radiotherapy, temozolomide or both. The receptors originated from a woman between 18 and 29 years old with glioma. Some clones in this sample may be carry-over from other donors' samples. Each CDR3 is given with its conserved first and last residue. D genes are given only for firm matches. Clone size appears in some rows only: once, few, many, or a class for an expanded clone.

TGCGCCAGCACTCATAGGGCCGCGCGAGACACCGGGGAGCTGTTTTTT,CASTHRAARDTGELFF,TRBJ2-2,.,once,TRBV5-1
TGCGCCAGCAGCCCTGGACAGGGAGGGCCTGAAGCTTTCTTT,CASSPGQGGPEAFF,TRBJ1-1,TRBD1,once,TRBV4-3
TGTGCCAGCAGCCAAGATTTGGGAATACAGTGGGAGACCCAGTACTTC,CASSQDLGIQWETQYF,TRBJ2-5,.,once,TRBV14
TGTGCCAGTAGTATAGAGACAGGAGGGGCATCCGAGCAGTACTTC,CASSIETGGASEQYF,TRBJ2-7,.,few,TRBV19
TGTGCCAGCAGCTTAGCCTATGCGGGAATGGGTTTCTTT,CASSLAYAGMGFF,TRBJ1-1,.,.,TRBV7-2
TGTGCCAGCAGCGTATCGGTAGGCAGGGCGAAAGATACGCAGTATTTT,CASSVSVGRAKDTQYF,TRBJ2-3,.,.,TRBV9
TGTGCTAGCAGCCCCCGTGATAGCGAGACAGATACGCAGTATTTT,CASSPRDSETDTQYF,TRBJ2-3,.,.,TRBV7-7
TGTGCCAGCAGCTTGGGGGGAGGTCCCTCTCTCCAAGAGACCCAGTACTTC,CASSLGGGPSLQETQYF,TRBJ2-5,.,once,TRBV7-6
TGCAGCGTGAGAGGAGCGGGAGCGGACACCGGGGAGCTGTTTTTT,CSVRGAGADTGELFF,TRBJ2-2,TRBD2,.,TRBV29-1
TGTGCCAGCAGCGAGGGACTAGCGGGAGACCACGAGCAGTACTTC,CASSEGLAGDHEQYF,TRBJ2-7,TRBD2,.,TRBV9
TGCACCAGCAGCCAAGAAGGCAACACTGAAGCTTTCTTT,CTSSQEGNTEAFF,TRBJ1-1,.,.,TRBV1
TGTGCCAGCAGCGTAGAGGAGGGGGCTAACTATGGCTACACCTTC,CASSVEEGANYGYTF,TRBJ1-2,.,.,TRBV9
TGCGCTACAACTTATGAGGATTCACCCCTCCACTTT,CATTYEDSPLHF,TRBJ1-6,.,few,TRBV5-1
TGCGCCAGCAGCTTAGGGGCCAGGGGGTCAGAAAAACTGTTTTTT,CASSLGARGSEKLFF,TRBJ1-4,TRBD1,.,TRBV5-1
TGCGCCTGGAGTGTGGGGGCCACTGAAGCTTTCTTT,CAWSVGATEAFF,TRBJ1-1,.,once,TRBV30
TGTGCCAGCAGGCCTGACAGGGGTGCTGGCGGGGAGCTGTTTTTT,CASRPDRGAGGELFF,TRBJ2-2,TRBD1,.,TRBV7-9
TGTGCCAGCAGCTTAATAGGCGGGATAGGGTCCTACGAGCAGTACTTC,CASSLIGGIGSYEQYF,TRBJ2-7,.,.,TRBV7-8
TGTGCCAGCCCCCCCCAAGGCCTCGCAACTAATGAAAAACTGTTTTTT,CASPPQGLATNEKLFF,TRBJ1-4,.,.,TRBV6-4
TGTGCCAGCAGGAGGCAGGGTGAAAACACTGAAGCTTTCTTT,CASRRQGENTEAFF,TRBJ1-1,.,.,TRBV27
TGTGCCAGCAGTTCGGACAGTTCCTACGAGCAGTACTTC,CASSSDSSYEQYF,TRBJ2-7,.,.,TRBV6-5